Listed below are T cell receptor beta chains from one sample, sequenced in a study of blood T cell repertoires in COVID-19. This table comes from immunoSEQ multiplex PCR, and its TCRdb copy is limited to in-frame clones, with some not included. The repertoire includes 150,000 or so clones, around nine tenths of them detected once, and about 4.7% sits in the top ten. Sequencing was done on a sample of peripheral blood. These receptor sequences come from a human donor in a cohort sampled during active COVID-19. The CDR3 runs from the conserved cysteine through the conserved F or W. D genes are given only for firm matches. Clone size appears in some rows only: once, few, many, or a class for an expanded clone.

V	D	J	size	CDR3	DNA
TRBV7-9	.	TRBJ1-1	few	CASSLEAGRRAEAFF	TGTGCCAGCAGCTTAGAGGCAGGGCGTAGAGCTGAAGCTTTCTTT
TRBV7-9	.	TRBJ1-2	.	CASSFGGNGYTF	TGTGCCAGCAGCTTTGGAGGGAATGGCTACACCTTC
TRBV5-5	.	TRBJ1-2	.	CASSLDQGYGYTF	TGTGCCAGCAGCTTGGATCAGGGATATGGCTACACCTTC
TRBV5-1	.	TRBJ1-3	.	CASSRTGADNSGNTIYF	TGCGCCAGCAGCAGAACAGGCGCCGATAACTCTGGAAACACCATATATTTT
TRBV28	TRBD1	TRBJ1-2	.	CASSRTGPMDGYTF	TGTGCCAGCAGTCGGACAGGGCCTATGGATGGCTACACCTTC
TRBV6-1	.	TRBJ1-5	.	CASSDAGFNQPQHF	TGTGCCAGCAGTGACGCAGGGTTCAATCAGCCCCAGCATTTT
TRBV24-1	.	TRBJ1-2	few	CATSDPTTGYYGYTF	TGTGCCACCAGTGATCCTACCACAGGGTACTATGGCTACACCTTC
TRBV6-5	.	TRBJ2-5	.	CASSQILSGSETQYF	TGTGCCAGCAGTCAAATCCTCTCGGGGTCCGAGACCCAGTACTTC
TRBV30	TRBD2	TRBJ2-2	.	CAWSRGSGIGELFF	TGTGCCTGGAGTCGCGGGAGTGGGATCGGGGAGCTGTTTTTT
TRBV28	.	TRBJ1-1	.	CASSFDTEAFF	TGTGCCAGCAGTTTCGACACTGAAGCTTTCTTT
TRBV18	TRBD1	TRBJ1-1	.	CASSPTQGAGTEAFF	TGTGCCAGCTCACCAACACAGGGGGCTGGGACTGAAGCTTTCTTT
TRBV6-6	TRBD1	TRBJ2-2	once	CASSRTGPGELFF	TGTGCCAGCAGCCGGACAGGGCCCGGGGAGCTGTTTTTT
TRBV28	TRBD1	TRBJ2-6	.	CASSLPRGTGANVLTF	TGTGCCAGCAGTCTACCCAGGGGGACTGGGGCCAACGTCCTGACTTTC
TRBV7-9	.	TRBJ1-2	.	CASSQAVVQGSWDGYTF	TGTGCCAGCAGCCAGGCGGTGGTTCAGGGGAGTTGGGATGGCTACACCTTC
TRBV9	.	TRBJ2-6	few	CASSVNSWAGANVLTF	TGTGCCAGCAGCGTGAACTCCTGGGCAGGGGCCAACGTCCTGACTTTC
TRBV2	TRBD2	TRBJ2-7	.	CASSEVRGGRKYF	TGTGCCAGCAGTGAAGTAAGGGGAGGGAGAAAGTACTTC
TRBV15	TRBD1	TRBJ1-4	.	CATSRRQGASNEKLFF	TGTGCCACCAGCCGACGACAGGGGGCCTCAAATGAAAAACTGTTTTTT
TRBV28	TRBD2	TRBJ2-1	.	CASSLLSLAGPNEQFF	TGTGCCAGCAGTTTATTGTCACTAGCGGGTCCCAATGAGCAGTTCTTC
TRBV18	TRBD1	TRBJ1-4	.	CASSAGTGVEKLFF	TGTGCCAGCTCAGCCGGGACAGGGGTAGAAAAACTGTTTTTT
TRBV30	.	TRBJ1-6	.	CAWRDSPVGSPLHF	TGTGCCTGGAGGGACAGTCCCGTCGGTTCACCCCTCCACTTT
TRBV3-1/TRBV3-2	.	TRBJ1-1	.	CASSPSQGAEAFF	TGTGCCAGCAGCCCATCACAGGGTGCTGAAGCTTTCTTT